Given below is one T cell receptor (beta chain) in context. As for time point: peripheral blood 6 weeks after treatment start. Patient disease was locally advanced or metastatic urothelial carcinoma. This specimen comes from a study of PD-L1 blockade in urothelial cancer. Study summary: From 0 to 3 prior chemotherapy regimens had been given to the patients. Analysis of blood occurred 3 weeks (second dose) and 6 weeks after treatment start.

TCRdb's table, derived via immunoSEQ multiplex PCR, lists solely in-frame clones and lacks some. The sample carries around 110,000 clones, more than 85% recorded once. Sequencing was performed on PBMCs, taken around atezolizumab (anti-PD-L1) treatment. The TCR comes from a man between 60 and 75 years old with urothelial cancer.

The CDR3 DNA follows: TGTGCCAGCAGCCTGGGACAGGGAGCCTACGAGCAGTACTTC. Amino acid sequence: CASSLGQGAYEQYF. The rearrangement joins TRBV14 to TRBJ2-7; TRBD1 matches at 9 bases. J gave up 2 bases and V 4 bases, and 3 bases lay outside the gene matches. There are 14 residues in the CDR3. Germline lookup yields CDR1 SGHDN and CDR2 FVKESK.